These 10 T cell receptor beta chains were all obtained from the same sample, sequenced in a study of T-cell memory formation after mild COVID-19. TCRdb redid the calling of the 5' RACE reads with MiXCR, one entry per CDR3 protein. The repertoire holds 560,000 or so distinct CDR3 sequences, with roughly 17% as singletons. Source material: PBMCs or a T cell subset sorted from them (not recorded which). The receptors shown here come from an adult woman who had mild COVID-19 (a few samples of this study predate the infection). Cell type and time point are not known.

This clonotype was found a few times. The chain carries TRBV18 and TRBJ1-2; D unclear. Germline assignment: CDR1 KGHSH and CDR2 LQKENI. The V end was cut by 2 bases, the J end by 6 bases, with 13 bases between. The CDR3 sequence is 14 residues long. The CDR3 DNA sequence: TGTGCCAGCTCACCATTATTGGTACGGGATGGCTACACCTTC. This codes for CASSPLLVRDGYTF.

The genes are TRBV27 and TRBJ1-2; 8 nucleotides agree with TRBD1. The CDR3 runs to 14 residues. The junction had 7 bases not matched to a gene; V was cut back by 5 bases and J by 5 bases. CDR1 and CDR2 (germline): MNHEY, SMNVEV (reference sequence). CDR3 residues: CASSQLTGGYGYTF. In DNA form, the CDR3 reads TGTGCCAGCAGTCAGCTCACAGGGGGGTATGGCTACACCTTC.

The rearrangement uses TRBV7-9 and TRBJ1-2; 10 bases line up with TRBD1. V dropped 5 bases and J dropped 0; count of bases not matched to a gene: 3. There are 15 residues in the CDR3. Germline V gene lookup returns CDR1 SEHNR and CDR2 FQNEAQ (reference sequence). The CDR3 here is CASSRGQGTNYGYTF. As DNA, the CDR3 is TGTGCCAGCAGCCGGGGACAGGGGACTAACTATGGCTACACCTTC.

V and J are TRBV5-1 and TRBJ2-7, with no clear D. The CDR3 loop spans 15 amino acids. The germline CDR1 and CDR2 sequences are SGHRS and YFSETQ. V lost 3 bases, J lost 2 bases, and 15 bases lay in between. CDR3 in DNA: TGCGCCAGCAGCTCCAGTGCGTCGCCTGCCTACGAGCAGTACTTC. It is translated as CASSSSASPAYEQYF.

V usage is TRBV6-2 or TRBV6-3 and J usage is TRBJ2-1, with TRBD1 matching 7 bases. Germline V gene lookup returns CDR1 MNHEY and CDR2 SVGEGT. This CDR3 is 17 amino acids long. V was clipped by 4 bases and J by 6 bases; unmatched bases: 15. CDR3 amino acids: CASSFSRSGTAPNEQFF. The CDR3 DNA reads TGTGCCAGCAGTTTCTCACGATCGGGGACAGCCCCCAATGAGCAGTTCTTC.

This clonotype was observed a handful of times. This sequence joins TRBV4-3 and TRBJ2-7; D is undetermined. The length of the CDR3 is 14 residues. The germline V gene encodes CDR1 LGHNA and CDR2 YSLEER. Trimming shortened V by 4 bases and J by 2 bases, and 12 bases separated the two germline ends. Written as DNA, the CDR3 is TGCGCCAGCAGCCTGGGTAACCGGCCCTACGAGCAGTACTTC. It encodes CASSLGNRPYEQYF.

V usage is TRBV20-1 and J usage is TRBJ1-5; D uncertain. CDR3 length: 14 amino acids. V lost 3 bases to trimming and J lost 0 bases, with 9 bases between them. Germline V CDR1 and CDR2: DFQATT, SNEGSKA (reference sequence). DNA of the CDR3: TGCAGTGCTAGTTTAGGTGGTAGCAATCAGCCCCAGCATTTT. Amino acids: CSASLGGSNQPQHF.

The chain carries TRBV6-2 or TRBV6-3 and TRBJ2-1; 16 positions match TRBD2. Trimming cost V 11 bases and J 3 bases; bases outside gene matches: 4. The germline CDR1 and CDR2 sequences are MNHEY and SVGEGT. This CDR3 is 15 amino acids long. The CDR3 is CAEGLAGGLYNEQFF. In nucleotides, the CDR3 is TGTGCCGAGGGACTAGCGGGAGGGCTCTACAATGAGCAGTTCTTC.

A few counts support this clonotype. V gene TRBV29-1 combines with J gene TRBJ2-2; D not certain. Germline V CDR1 and CDR2: SQVTM, ANQGSEA. Trimming took 4 bases from V and 7 from J, leaving 13 bases between them. The CDR3 has 13 residues. CDR3 sequence: CSVAWPENGELFF. DNA of the CDR3: TGCAGCGTTGCGTGGCCAGAGAACGGGGAGCTGTTTTTT.

The chain has TRBV7-8 and TRBJ1-1; tentative D call: TRBD1 (6 bases). The V end lost 3 bases, the J end lost 9 bases, and 11 bases lay between the germline ends. The length of the CDR3 is 12 residues. The germline V gene has CDR1 SGHVS and CDR2 FQNEAQ. CDR3 in amino acids: CASSFPTGKAFF. Here the CDR3 DNA reads TGTGCCAGCAGCTTCCCCACAGGGAAAGCTTTCTTT.